A single sample is the source of the 26 T cell receptor beta chains below, sequenced in a study of CD4 T cells in relation to SARS-CoV-2 and coronaviruses. Before the COVID-19 pandemic, during about 2010-2018, CD4+ T cells were taken from unexposed donors. CD4+ T cells were isolated from the cells after 10 days of culture. TCRdb keeps only in-frame clones here, not all; method: immunoSEQ multiplex PCR. This sample carries 22,000 or so clones, about 70% of them seen once, and the ten largest clones take roughly 19%. The antigens these receptors bind are not known. Sequencing used CD4+ T cells from PBMCs, cultured in vitro. All receptors come from a human donor in good health.

This clone was seen once. V is TRBV19 and J is TRBJ2-7; no firm D call. Trimming removed 1 base at V and 3 bases at J, with 10 bases between. The CDR3 is 14 residues long. CDR1 is LNHDA and CDR2 is SQIVND in the germline V gene (reference sequence). CDR3 sequence reads: CASSIGGGDYEQYF. The CDR3 nucleotides are TGTGCCAGTAGTATAGGCGGTGGAGACTACGAGCAGTACTTC.

V is TRBV4-1 and J is TRBJ2-3; D uncertain. This CDR3 has 15 residues. Trimming cost V 2 bases and J 2 bases, with 11 bases left between them. Looked up from germline, CDR1 is MGHRA and CDR2 is YSYEKL. The chain's CDR3 is CASSQTAIATDTQYF. The CDR3 DNA follows: TGCGCCAGCAGCCAAACGGCGATAGCCACAGATACGCAGTATTTT.

V gene TRBV19 combines with J gene TRBJ2-7; 8 nucleotides agree with TRBD1. The CDR3 has 15 residues. Germline V gene sequence: CDR1 LNHDA, CDR2 SQIVND (reference sequence). V lost 4 bases, J lost 2 bases, and 7 bases stayed unmatched. CDR3 nucleotides: TGTGCCAGTAGTACCGGACAGGGCAACCCCTACGAGCAGTACTTC. Protein sequence: CASSTGQGNPYEQYF. Supplemented by reference TRBV19 and TRBJ2-7, the full variable domain reads DGGITQSPKYLFRKEGQNVTLSCEQNLNHDAMYWYRQDPGQGLRLIYYSQIVNDFQKGDIAEGYSVSREKKESFPLTVTSAQKNPTAFYLCASSTGQGNPYEQYFGPGTRLTVT.

The DNA for the CDR3 is TGTGCCAAAAAAAATTGGGATGAGCCCCAGCATTTT. It codes for CAKKNWDEPQHF. V is TRBV12-3 or TRBV12-4 and J is TRBJ1-5; unclear D gene. The CDR3 loop spans 12 amino acids. Trimming shortened V by 10 bases and J by 8 bases, and 15 bases separated the two germline ends.

The gene calls are TRBV3-1 (or the pseudogene TRBV3-2) and TRBJ2-1; weak D call: TRBD2 (5 bases). V was pared by 4 bases and J by 9 bases, with 22 bases between. From germline, CDR1 is LGHDT and CDR2 YNNKEL (reference sequence). This CDR3 is 16 amino acids long. The CDR3 DNA reads as TGTGCCAGCAGCCCAGCCCTCGGACTTCCTTCGGGTGAGCAGTTCTTC. Amino acids: CASSPALGLPSGEQFF.

In DNA form, the CDR3 reads TGTGCCAGCAGCCTACCGGGGCGCGACTATGGCTACACCTTC. This translates into CASSLPGRDYGYTF. The chain has TRBV7-2 and TRBJ1-2; perhaps TRBD1 as D (5 bases). V dropped 5 bases and J dropped 3 bases, with 13 bases sitting between them. Germline V gives CDR1 SGHTA, CDR2 FQGNSA. The CDR3 extends over 14 amino acids.

This rearrangement joins TRBV5-1 to TRBJ1-2, with D perhaps matching TRBD1 (6 bases). Per the germline V gene, CDR1 is SGHRS and CDR2 is YFSETQ. The CDR3 totals 16 residues. The V gene lost 1 base and the J gene lost 5 bases, with 18 bases spanning the gap. CDR3 DNA: TGCGCCAGCAGCTTGTGGGACACCGAAAACGGGTATGGCTACACCTTC. Its protein is CASSLWDTENGYGYTF.

The chain has TRBV11-2 and TRBJ2-1; D possibly corresponds to TRBD2 (6 bases). CDR1 is SGHAT and CDR2 is FQNNGV in the germline V gene. This CDR3 spans 13 amino acids. V lost 3 bases, J lost 6 bases, and 9 bases lay in between. The CDR3 coding sequence is TGTGCCAGCAGCTTTGTGCGGGGCAATGAGCAGTTCTTC. Protein product: CASSFVRGNEQFF.

Only one count was recorded for this clone. The chain is built from TRBV7-2 and TRBJ1-3; D is unclear. V was cut by 4 bases and J by 0 bases, with 10 bases left in between. The CDR3 is 15 amino acids. Per germline, CDR1 SGHTA and CDR2 FQGNSA. The CDR3 bases are TGTGCCAGCAGCTCCGTCCCCCCCTCTGGAAACACCATATATTTT. It yields the protein CASSSVPPSGNTIYF.

The chain recombines TRBV2 with TRBJ1-1; D is perhaps TRBD1 (6 bases). This CDR3 spans 14 amino acids. Between the trimmed V and J ends, which lost 6 bases and 5 bases, there was a span of 16 bases. Germline CDR1 reads SNHLY; CDR2 reads FYNNEI. CDR3 DNA: TGTGCCAGCAGACCGAGGGGGGTGTGGACTGAAGCTTTCTTT. This sequence encodes CASRPRGVWTEAFF.

The chain joins TRBV9 to TRBJ2-1, with 13 bases fitting TRBD2. Germline V gene lookup returns CDR1 SGDLS and CDR2 YYNGEE. Germline trimming cut 3 bases from V and 10 bases from J; bases unmatched to any gene: 10. This CDR3 has 16 amino acids. CDR3 DNA sequence: TGTGCCAGCAGCGGTCGACTAGCGGGAGGTCCGCGGGAGCAGTTCTTC. It is translated as CASSGRLAGGPREQFF.

The chain has TRBV10-3 and TRBJ1-3; a weak D match, TRBD1 (5 bases). V was shortened by 11 bases and J by 0 bases, with 14 bases between the two germline ends. Germline loops: CDR1 ENHRY, CDR2 SYGVKD. This CDR3 has 14 amino acids. CDR3 loop: CAARQTSSGNTIYF. The CDR3 DNA follows: TGTGCCGCGCGACAGACCAGCTCTGGAAACACCATATATTTT.

This clone has a handful of counts. The V call is TRBV4-3, the J call TRBJ2-7, with TRBD2 as a possible D gene (6 bases). Germline CDR1 reads LGHNA; CDR2 reads YSLEER. The CDR3 has 15 residues. Trimming removed 0 bases from V and 6 bases from J, with 15 bases in between. The CDR3 is CASSQDLSQGGEQYF. The CDR3 nucleotides are TGCGCCAGCAGCCAAGACTTATCCCAGGGAGGCGAGCAGTACTTC.

J is TRBJ2-1 and V is TRBV6-2 or TRBV6-3, with TRBD2 matching 7 bases. The junction had 6 bases not matched to a gene; V was cut back by 0 bases and J by 1 base. This CDR3 has 17 residues. CDR1 is MNHEY, CDR2 SVGEGT, per germline. The CDR3 is CASSYSLLRGSYNEQFF. In DNA, the CDR3 is TGTGCCAGCAGTTACTCCCTGTTGCGGGGGTCCTACAATGAGCAGTTCTTC.

The chain employs TRBV6-5 and TRBJ1-1; tentatively, D is TRBD1 (5 bases). V shed 11 bases and J shed 4 bases, with 17 bases lying between them. The CDR3 has 13 amino acids. In germline, CDR1 is MNHEY, CDR2 SVGAGI. The CDR3 DNA sequence: TGTGCCTCAAGTCGGGGGTTATTCACTGAAGCTTTCTTT. Translation gives CASSRGLFTEAFF.

The chain is built from TRBV5-1 and TRBJ2-7; D call uncertain. Deletions cut 4 bases from V and 1 base from J, with 15 bases between. The CDR3 loop spans 15 amino acids. Germline V CDR1 and CDR2: SGHRS, YFSETQ. The CDR3 here is CASSPHRTISYEQYF. Here the CDR3 DNA reads TGCGCCAGCAGCCCACATCGTACCATATCCTACGAGCAGTACTTC.

V and J are TRBV12-3 or TRBV12-4 and TRBJ2-3, with unresolved D. The CDR3 length is 13 residues. V lost 6 bases, J lost 5 bases, and 12 bases lay in between. The CDR3 nucleotides read TGTGCCAGCAGACTCTCAGGTAGAGATACGCAGTATTTT. Protein product: CASRLSGRDTQYF.

The chain uses TRBV6-2 or TRBV6-3 and TRBJ2-7, with TRBD2 matching over 8 bases. Per the germline V gene, CDR1 is MNHEY and CDR2 is SVGEGT. The CDR3 spans 18 residues. Trimming removed 2 bases from V and 1 base from J; junction bases left unmatched: 13. Written as DNA, the CDR3 is TGTGCCAGCAGTTACCTTAGTCTTGCGGGAGGACCATCCTACGAGCAGTACTTC. Encoded protein: CASSYLSLAGGPSYEQYF.

This sequence joins TRBV29-1 and TRBJ2-5; the match to TRBD2 covers 12 bases. Losses at the gene ends were 7 bases for V and 4 bases for J; bases not matched to a gene: 7. Per the germline V gene, CDR1 is SQVTM and CDR2 is ANQGSEA. The CDR3 covers 14 residues. CDR3 loop: CSAASGRVRETQYF. CDR3 DNA sequence: TGCAGCGCTGCTAGCGGGAGGGTGCGAGAGACCCAGTACTTC.

The V call is TRBV12-3 or TRBV12-4, the J call TRBJ2-7, with D possibly matching TRBD2 (7 bases). CDR3 length: 12 amino acids. V shed 8 bases and J shed 3 bases, with 11 bases lying between them. CDR3 bases: TGTGCCAGCCGGGGGGCCCGCTACGAGCAGTACTTC. This translates into CASRGARYEQYF.

The chain carries TRBV4-2 and TRBJ2-2; D is ambiguous. The CDR3 is made up of 14 amino acids. V lost 4 bases and J lost 3, with 9 bases in between. CDR1 is LGHNA and CDR2 is YNFKEQ in the germline V gene. The CDR3 bases are TGTGCCAGCAGCCTAGTAACCGACACCGGGGAGCTGTTTTTT. Translated: CASSLVTDTGELFF.

The genes are TRBV19 and TRBJ1-5; 7 bases agree with TRBD1. CDR3 size: 15 residues. CDR1 is LNHDA, CDR2 SQIVND, per germline (reference sequence). J gave up 7 bases and V 5 bases, and 11 bases lay outside the gene matches. CDR3 bases: TGTGCCAGTAGTTTGGCAGGGGGTCTTAAGCAGCCCCAGCATTTT. It codes for CASSLAGGLKQPQHF.

This clone has a single count. This sequence joins TRBV7-2 and TRBJ2-7, with 12 bases lining up with TRBD2. CDR1 SGHTA and CDR2 FQGNSA come from the germline V gene. With 2 bases clipped from V and 7 bases from J, the junction kept 6 bases outside the gene matches. This CDR3 comprises 15 residues. In DNA form, the CDR3 reads TGTGCCAGCAGCTTATACCTAGCGGGGGGGCGAGAGCAGTACTTC. Encoded protein: CASSLYLAGGREQYF.

V gene TRBV7-2 combines with J gene TRBJ2-7, with TRBD2 identical over 9 bases. V lost 2 bases, J lost 3 bases, and 5 bases stayed unmatched. CDR1 and CDR2 from the germline V gene are SGHTA and FQGNSA. The CDR3 loop spans 15 amino acids. The CDR3 protein is CASSLRLAGNYEQYF. CDR3 coding DNA: TGTGCCAGCAGCTTAAGGCTAGCGGGGAACTACGAGCAGTACTTC.

This chain joins TRBV10-1 and TRBJ1-2; D is perhaps TRBD1 (6 bases). The V gene's germline CDR1 is WNHNN and CDR2 SYGVQD (reference sequence). The CDR3 sequence is 15 residues long. V was clipped by 5 bases and J by 9 bases, with 22 bases between them. CDR3 amino acids: CASSQPGHRVGSYTF. For the CDR3, the DNA is TGCGCCAGCAGTCAACCAGGACACAGGGTAGGCAGCTACACCTTC.

Written as DNA, the CDR3 is TGCGCCAGCAGCTTGGGAGATTCTTACATCCAAGAGACCCAGTACTTC. Translation gives CASSLGDSYIQETQYF. The chain uses TRBV5-1 and TRBJ2-5; no reliable D call. The CDR3 contains 16 residues. Germline V gives CDR1 SGHRS, CDR2 YFSETQ. V lost 0 bases and J lost 1, with 13 bases in between.